What follows are 5 T cell receptor beta chains derived from one specimen sequenced in a study of T cell responses to AZD1222 COVID-19 vaccine. Using immunoSEQ multiplex PCR, the repertoire was profiled, and TCRdb retains in-frame clones only, with some absent. The data hold nearly 110,000 clones, with over 80% observed a single time. Sequenced here: peripheral blood, sampled 28 days after the second AZD1222 dose. The receptors here all came from an adult who received the AZD1222 COVID-19 vaccine.

This sequence joins TRBV28 and TRBJ1-6; D remains ambiguous. Trimming shortened V by 3 bases and J by 1 base, and 7 bases separated the two germline ends. Per germline, CDR1 MDHEN and CDR2 SYDVKM. The CDR3 length is 15 residues. CDR3 in amino acids: CASSLRVSYNSPLHF. The CDR3 DNA is TGTGCCAGCAGTTTGAGGGTATCCTATAATTCACCCCTCCACTTT. Full variable domain (outside the CDR3, taken from reference TRBV28 and TRBJ1-6): DVKVTQSSRYLVKRTGEKVFLECVQDMDHENMFWYRQDPGLGLRLIYFSYDVKMKEKGDIPEGYSVSREKKERFSLILESASTNQTSMYLCASSLRVSYNSPLHFGNGTRLTVT.

The chain carries TRBV7-9 and TRBJ1-2, with unresolved D. Germline lookup yields CDR1 SEHNR and CDR2 FQNEAQ (reference sequence). The CDR3 has 13 amino acids. The V end was cut by 5 bases, the J end by 5 bases, with 12 bases between. The CDR3 is CASSLVGSYGYTF. The CDR3 DNA sequence: TGTGCCAGCAGCCTCGTGGGTTCTTATGGCTACACCTTC.

The genes are TRBV7-2 and TRBJ2-4, with 7 bases fitting TRBD1. The CDR3 covers 15 residues. CDR1 and CDR2 (germline): SGHTA, FQGNSA. The ends lost 5 bases at V and 1 base at J; junction bases unmatched: 5. The DNA of the CDR3 is TGTGCCAGCAGCGCAGGGGGTCTGGCCAAAAACATTCAGTACTTC. Its translation is CASSAGGLAKNIQYF. Complete variable domain (other parts from reference TRBV7-2 and TRBJ2-4): GAGVSQSPSNKVTEKGKDVELRCDPISGHTALYWYRQSLGQGLEFLIYFQGNSAPDKSGLPSDRFSAERTGGSVSTLTIQRTQQEDSAVYLCASSAGGLAKNIQYFGAGTRLSVL.

The V gene is TRBV19, the J gene TRBJ1-5; D not resolved. V lost 5 bases to trimming and J lost 3 bases, with 8 bases between them. Per germline, CDR1 LNHDA and CDR2 SQIVND (reference sequence). The CDR3 length is 13 residues. The CDR3 sequence is CASSGEYNQPQHF. In nucleotides, the CDR3 is TGTGCCAGTAGTGGGGAGTACAATCAGCCCCAGCATTTT.

The chain uses TRBV19 and TRBJ1-2; D call uncertain. Germline-derived CDR1 and CDR2 are LNHDA and SQIVND (reference sequence). The CDR3 length is 13 residues. With 4 bases removed from V and 4 bases from J, the gap between germline ends came to 10 bases. The CDR3 here is CASSTSYLYGYTF. The CDR3 DNA reads TGTGCCAGTAGTACCAGCTACCTCTATGGCTACACCTTC.